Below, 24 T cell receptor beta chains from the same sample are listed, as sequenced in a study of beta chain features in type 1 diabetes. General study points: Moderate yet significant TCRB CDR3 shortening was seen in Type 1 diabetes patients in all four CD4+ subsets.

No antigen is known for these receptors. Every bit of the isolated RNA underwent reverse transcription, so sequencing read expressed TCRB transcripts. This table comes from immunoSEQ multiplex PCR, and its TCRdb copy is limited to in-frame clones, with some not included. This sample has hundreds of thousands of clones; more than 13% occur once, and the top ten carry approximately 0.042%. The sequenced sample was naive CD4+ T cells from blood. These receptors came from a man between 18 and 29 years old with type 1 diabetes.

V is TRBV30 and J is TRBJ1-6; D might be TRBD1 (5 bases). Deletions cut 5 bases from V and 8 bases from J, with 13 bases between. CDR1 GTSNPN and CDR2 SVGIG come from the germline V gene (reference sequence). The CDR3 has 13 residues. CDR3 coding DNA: TGTGCCTGGGACAGTGATGCGGATTCACCCCTCCACTTT. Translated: CAWDSDADSPLHF. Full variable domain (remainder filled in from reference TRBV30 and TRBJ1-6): SQTIHQWPATLVQPVGSPLSLECTVEGTSNPNLYWYRQAAGRGLQLLFYSVGIGQISSEVPQNLSASRPQDRQFILSSKKLLLSDSGFYLCAWDSDADSPLHFGNGTRLTVT.

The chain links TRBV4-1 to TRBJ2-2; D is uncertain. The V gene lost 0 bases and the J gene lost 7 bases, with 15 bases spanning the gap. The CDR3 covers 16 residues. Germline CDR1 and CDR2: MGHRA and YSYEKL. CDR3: CASSQEGKVWSGELFF. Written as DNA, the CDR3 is TGCGCCAGCAGCCAAGAAGGGAAGGTTTGGAGCGGGGAGCTGTTTTTT.

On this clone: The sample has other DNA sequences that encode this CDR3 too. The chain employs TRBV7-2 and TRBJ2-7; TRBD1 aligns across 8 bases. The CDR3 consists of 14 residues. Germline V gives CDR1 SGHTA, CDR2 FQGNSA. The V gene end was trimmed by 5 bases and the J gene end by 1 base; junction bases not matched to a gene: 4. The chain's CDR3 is CASSPRTGSYEQYF. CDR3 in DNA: TGTGCCAGCAGCCCTAGGACAGGGTCCTACGAGCAGTACTTC.

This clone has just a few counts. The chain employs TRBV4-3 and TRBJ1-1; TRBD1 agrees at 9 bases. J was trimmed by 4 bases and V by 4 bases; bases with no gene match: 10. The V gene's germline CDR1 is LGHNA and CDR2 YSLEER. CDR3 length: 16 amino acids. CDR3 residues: CASSPQGTGMRTEAFF. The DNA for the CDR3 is TGCGCCAGCAGCCCGCAAGGGACAGGGATGCGCACTGAAGCTTTCTTT.

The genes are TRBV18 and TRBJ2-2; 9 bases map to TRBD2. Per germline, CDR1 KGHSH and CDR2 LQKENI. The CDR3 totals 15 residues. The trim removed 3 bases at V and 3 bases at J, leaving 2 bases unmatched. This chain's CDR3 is CASSPSGSDTGELFF. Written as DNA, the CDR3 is TGTGCCAGCTCACCTAGCGGGAGTGACACCGGGGAGCTGTTTTTT.

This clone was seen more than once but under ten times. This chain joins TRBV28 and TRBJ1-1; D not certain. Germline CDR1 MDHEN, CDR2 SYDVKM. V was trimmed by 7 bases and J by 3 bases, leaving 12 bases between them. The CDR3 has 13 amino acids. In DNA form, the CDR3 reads TGTGCCAGCAAACCTACTTGGGACACTGAAGCTTTCTTT. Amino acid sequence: CASKPTWDTEAFF.

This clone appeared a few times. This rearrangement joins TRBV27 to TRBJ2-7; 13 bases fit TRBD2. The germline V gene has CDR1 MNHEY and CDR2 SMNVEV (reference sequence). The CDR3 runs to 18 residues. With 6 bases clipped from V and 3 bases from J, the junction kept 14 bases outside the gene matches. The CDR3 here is CASSHLVTGTSGVYEQYF. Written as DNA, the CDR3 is TGTGCCAGCAGCCACCTAGTTACAGGGACTAGCGGGGTCTACGAGCAGTACTTC.

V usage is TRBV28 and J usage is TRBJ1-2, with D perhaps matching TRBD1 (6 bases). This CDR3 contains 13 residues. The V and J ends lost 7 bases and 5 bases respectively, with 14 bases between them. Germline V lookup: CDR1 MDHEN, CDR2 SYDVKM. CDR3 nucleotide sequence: TGTGCCAGCACCGGAGGGGGAGGTTATGGCTACACCTTC. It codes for CASTGGGGYGYTF.

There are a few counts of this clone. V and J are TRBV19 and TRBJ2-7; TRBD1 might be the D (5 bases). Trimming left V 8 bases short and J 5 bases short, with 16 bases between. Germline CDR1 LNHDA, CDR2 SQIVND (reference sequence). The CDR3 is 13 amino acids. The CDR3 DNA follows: TGTGCCAGTGGGCTTTGGGGCGGCGACGAGCAGTACTTC. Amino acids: CASGLWGGDEQYF.

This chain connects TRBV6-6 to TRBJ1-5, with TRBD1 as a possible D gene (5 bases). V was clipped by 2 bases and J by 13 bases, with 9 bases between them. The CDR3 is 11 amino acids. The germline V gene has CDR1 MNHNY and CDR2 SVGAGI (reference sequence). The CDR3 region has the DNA TGTGCCAGCAGTTACCAGGGTAATCAGCATTTT. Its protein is CASSYQGNQHF.

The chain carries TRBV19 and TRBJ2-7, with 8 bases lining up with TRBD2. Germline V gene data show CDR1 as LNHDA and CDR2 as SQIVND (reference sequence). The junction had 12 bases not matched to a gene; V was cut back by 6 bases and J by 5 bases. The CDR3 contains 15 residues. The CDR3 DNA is TGTGCCAGTAGAAATGCCGGGACTAGTGTAGACGAGCAGTACTTC. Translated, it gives CASRNAGTSVDEQYF.

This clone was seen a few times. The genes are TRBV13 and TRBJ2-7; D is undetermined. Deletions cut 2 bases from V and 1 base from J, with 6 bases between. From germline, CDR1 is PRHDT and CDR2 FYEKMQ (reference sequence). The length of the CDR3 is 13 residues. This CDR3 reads CASSLIRSYEQYF. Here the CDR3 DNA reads TGTGCCAGCAGCTTAATCAGGTCCTACGAGCAGTACTTC.

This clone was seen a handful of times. CDR3 DNA: TGTGCCACCAGGCATTTGGGGGGCTCCTACAATGAGCAGTTCTTC. Translating it yields CATRHLGGSYNEQFF. The gene calls are TRBV15 and TRBJ2-1, with D tentatively TRBD2 (6 bases). The CDR3 covers 15 residues. Germline assignment: CDR1 LNHNV and CDR2 YYDKDF (reference sequence). Trimming took 6 bases from V and 0 from J, leaving 12 bases between them.

CDR3 amino acids: CASSLYTYEQYF. In nucleotides, the CDR3 is TGTGCCAGCAGTTTATACACCTACGAGCAGTACTTC. This chain joins TRBV28 and TRBJ2-7; D is ambiguous. This CDR3 contains 12 residues. The V gene lost 1 base and the J gene lost 2 bases, with 3 bases spanning the gap. The V gene's germline CDR1 is MDHEN and CDR2 SYDVKM.

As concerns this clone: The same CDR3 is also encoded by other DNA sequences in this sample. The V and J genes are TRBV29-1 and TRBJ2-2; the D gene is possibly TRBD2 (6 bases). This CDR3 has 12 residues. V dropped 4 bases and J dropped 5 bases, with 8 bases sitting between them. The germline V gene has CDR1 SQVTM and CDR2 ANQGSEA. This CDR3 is CSVGRGTGELFF. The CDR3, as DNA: TGCAGCGTTGGGCGGGGAACCGGGGAGCTGTTTTTT.

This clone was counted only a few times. DNA for the CDR3: TGTGCCAGCAGCACTCCGGGGGGGACGGACACTGAAGCTTTCTTT. Its translation: CASSTPGGTDTEAFF. The chain couples TRBV21-1 to TRBJ1-1. TRBV21-1 is deemed a pseudogene. CDR3 length: 15 amino acids.

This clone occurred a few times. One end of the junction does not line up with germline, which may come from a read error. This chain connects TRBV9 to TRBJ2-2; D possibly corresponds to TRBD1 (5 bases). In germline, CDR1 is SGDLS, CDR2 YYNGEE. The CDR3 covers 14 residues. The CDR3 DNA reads TGTGCCACCAGCCTATCCCAGGGAACCGGGGAGCTGTTTTTT. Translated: CATSLSQGTGELFF.

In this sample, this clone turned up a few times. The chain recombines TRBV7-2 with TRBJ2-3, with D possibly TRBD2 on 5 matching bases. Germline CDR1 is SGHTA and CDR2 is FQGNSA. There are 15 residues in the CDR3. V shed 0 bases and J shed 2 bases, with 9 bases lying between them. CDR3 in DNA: TGTGCCAGCAGCTTAGCCCAGCGGACCACAGATACGCAGTATTTT. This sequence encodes CASSLAQRTTDTQYF.

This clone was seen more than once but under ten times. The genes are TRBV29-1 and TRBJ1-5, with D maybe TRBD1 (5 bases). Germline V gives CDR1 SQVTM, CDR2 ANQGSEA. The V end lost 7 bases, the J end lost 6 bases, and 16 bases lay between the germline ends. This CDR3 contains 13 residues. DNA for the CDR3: TGCAGCGCTGGGGGTACAGCGGGTCAGCCCCAGCATTTT. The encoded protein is CSAGGTAGQPQHF.

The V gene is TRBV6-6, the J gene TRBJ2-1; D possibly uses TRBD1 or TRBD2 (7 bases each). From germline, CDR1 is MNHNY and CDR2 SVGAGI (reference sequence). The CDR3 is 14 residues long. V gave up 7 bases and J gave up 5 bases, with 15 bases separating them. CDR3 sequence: CASTSQGGNNEQFF. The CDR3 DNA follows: TGTGCCAGCACTTCCCAGGGGGGGAACAATGAGCAGTTCTTC.

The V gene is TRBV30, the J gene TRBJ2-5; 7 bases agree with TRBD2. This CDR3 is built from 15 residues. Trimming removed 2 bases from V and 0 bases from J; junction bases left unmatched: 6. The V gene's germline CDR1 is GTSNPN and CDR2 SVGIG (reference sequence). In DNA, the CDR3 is TGTGCCTGGAGTCCCGGGACTACCTACCAAGAGACCCAGTACTTC. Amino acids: CAWSPGTTYQETQYF.

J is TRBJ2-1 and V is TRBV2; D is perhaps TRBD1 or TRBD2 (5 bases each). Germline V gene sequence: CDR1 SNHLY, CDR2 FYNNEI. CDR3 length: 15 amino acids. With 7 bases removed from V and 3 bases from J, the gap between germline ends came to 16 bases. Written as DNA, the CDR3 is TGTGCCAGCATCTTAGAGGGACCATACTACAATGAGCAGTTCTTC. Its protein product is CASILEGPYYNEQFF.

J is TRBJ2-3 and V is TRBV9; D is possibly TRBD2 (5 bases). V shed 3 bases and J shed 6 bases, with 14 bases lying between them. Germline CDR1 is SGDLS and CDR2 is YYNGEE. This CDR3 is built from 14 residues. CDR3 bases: TGTGCCAGCAGCGCAGGCGGGCGGCGGGATACGCAGTATTTT. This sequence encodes CASSAGGRRDTQYF.

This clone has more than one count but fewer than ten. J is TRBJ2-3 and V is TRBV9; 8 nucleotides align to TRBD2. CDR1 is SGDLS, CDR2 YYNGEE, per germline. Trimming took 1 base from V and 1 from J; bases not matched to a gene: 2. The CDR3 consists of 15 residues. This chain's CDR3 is CASSVRGGRTDTQYF. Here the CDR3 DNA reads TGTGCCAGCAGCGTACGGGGGGGACGCACAGATACGCAGTATTTT.